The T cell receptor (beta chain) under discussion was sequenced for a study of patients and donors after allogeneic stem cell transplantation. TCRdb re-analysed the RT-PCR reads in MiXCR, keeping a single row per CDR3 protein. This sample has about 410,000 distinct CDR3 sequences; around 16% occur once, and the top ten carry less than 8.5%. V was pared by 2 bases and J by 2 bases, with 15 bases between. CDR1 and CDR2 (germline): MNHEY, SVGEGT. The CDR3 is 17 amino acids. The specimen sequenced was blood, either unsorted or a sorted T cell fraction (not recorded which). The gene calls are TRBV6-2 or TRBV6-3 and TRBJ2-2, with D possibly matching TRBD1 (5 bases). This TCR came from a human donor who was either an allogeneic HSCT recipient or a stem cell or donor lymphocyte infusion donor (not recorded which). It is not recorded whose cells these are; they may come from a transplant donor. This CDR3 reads CASSYPGPRVNTGELFF. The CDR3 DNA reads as TGTGCCAGCAGTTACCCAGGGCCCCGTGTAAACACCGGGGAGCTGTTTTTT.